Sequencing of this TCR beta chain was carried out in a study of T-cell memory formation after mild COVID-19. Study context: TCR clusters were largely donor specific.

Regarding the study as a whole: Contracting CD4+ clones were located mainly in CM and EM, and CD8+ clones in EMRA. The authors did not confirm SARS-CoV-2 specificity of second-wave clones peaking day 37.

A few counts support this clonotype. Its target is not known. Using its own MiXCR run on the 5' RACE reads, TCRdb lists one record per CDR3 protein. The table includes about 340,000 distinct CDR3 sequences, about an eighth detected once. The CDR3 consists of 14 residues. Germline CDR1 and CDR2: SGHRS and YFSETQ. Germline trimming cut 3 bases from V and 6 bases from J; bases unmatched to any gene: 4. The source of this sequence is a man between 18 and 35 years old who had mild COVID-19 (a few samples of this study predate the infection). Cell type and time point are not known. The sequenced material came from PBMCs or a T cell subset sorted from them (not recorded which). The chain combines TRBV5-1 with TRBJ2-3; TRBD1 agrees at 10 bases. The CDR3 here is CASSSGQGVDTQYF. The CDR3 DNA reads as TGCGCCAGCAGCTCCGGACAGGGGGTGGATACGCAGTATTTT.